Below, 23 T cell receptor beta chains from the same sample are listed, as sequenced in a study of blood T cell repertoires in COVID-19. Only in-frame clones appear in the TCRdb table, and some are missing; sequencing was by immunoSEQ multiplex PCR. The sample carries roughly 200,000 clones, about 87% recorded once. The sample consisted of peripheral blood. The receptors originated from a man aged 65 to 85 with acute or convalescent COVID-19.

The chain recombines TRBV29-1 with TRBJ2-2; TRBD2 might be the D (6 bases). The germline CDR1 and CDR2 sequences are SQVTM and ANQGSEA. The CDR3 runs to 14 residues. The V end was cut by 8 bases, the J end by 5 bases, with 18 bases between. Here the CDR3 reads CSISWGVETGELFF. The CDR3 nucleotides are TGCAGCATAAGCTGGGGGGTGGAGACCGGGGAGCTGTTTTTT.

The rearrangement joins TRBV14 to TRBJ1-2; 8 nucleotides agree with TRBD1. After removal of 1 base from V and 2 bases from J, the junction contained 3 bases not matched to a gene. The length of the CDR3 is 15 residues. Germline V gene sequence: CDR1 SGHDN, CDR2 FVKESK. CDR3 DNA: TGTGCCAGCAGCCAAGCGGCAGGGGGCAACTATGGCTACACCTTC. This codes for CASSQAAGGNYGYTF.

The J gene is TRBJ2-1, the V gene TRBV3-1 (or the pseudogene TRBV3-2), with TRBD2 identical over 14 bases. Unmatched junction bases numbered 15, after V lost 4 bases and J lost 7 bases. The CDR3 has 19 amino acids. Germline-derived CDR1 and CDR2 are LGHDT and YNNKEL (reference sequence). The chain's CDR3 is CASSPKGGTSGRQGNEQFF. The CDR3 nucleotides are TGTGCCAGCAGCCCAAAAGGAGGGACTAGCGGGAGACAGGGAAATGAGCAGTTCTTC.

The rearrangement uses TRBV5-1 and TRBJ1-5, with 7 bases fitting TRBD1. The CDR3 contains 15 residues. CDR1 SGHRS and CDR2 YFSETQ come from the germline V gene. V gave up 4 bases and J gave up 0 bases; unmatched junction bases: 4. The CDR3 DNA is TGCGCCAGCAGCCAGGGGGACAGTAGCAATCAGCCCCAGCATTTT. This translates into CASSQGDSSNQPQHF.

The rearrangement joins TRBV9 to TRBJ2-2, with 8 bases that match TRBD1. The CDR3 sequence is 15 residues long. The junction had 4 bases not matched to a gene; V was cut back by 4 bases and J by 2 bases. CDR1 is SGDLS and CDR2 is YYNGEE in the germline V gene. CDR3 protein: CASSLTGVNTGELFF. DNA of the CDR3: TGTGCCAGCAGCCTGACAGGGGTCAACACCGGGGAGCTGTTTTTT.

Regarding this clone: It is unclear where the CDR3 begins or ends on the DNA, so no DNA is shown, and the CDR3 is as TCRdb lists it. The chain employs TRBV2 and TRBJ2-7; the table gives TRBD1 as D, unverified against the DNA. Germline lookup yields CDR1 SNHLY and CDR2 FYNNEI. The CDR3 is made up of 13 amino acids, end residues included. This chain's CDR3 is CASILDNSYEQYF.

The count of this clone is one. This rearrangement joins TRBV3-1 (or the pseudogene TRBV3-2) to TRBJ2-7; 10 bases fit TRBD2. The trim removed 5 bases at V and 6 bases at J, leaving 7 bases unmatched. The CDR3 consists of 14 residues. The germline V gene encodes CDR1 LGHDT and CDR2 YNNKEL (reference sequence). Here the CDR3 DNA reads TGTGCCAGCAGCTTCAGCGGGAGGGCCCCCGAGCAGTACTTC. Encoded protein: CASSFSGRAPEQYF.

The rearrangement uses TRBV6-5 and TRBJ1-3; 9 bases agree with TRBD1. Germline assignment: CDR1 MNHEY and CDR2 SVGAGI. Trimming at V came to 6 bases and at J to 2 bases, leaving 5 bases not matched to a gene. The CDR3 loop spans 15 amino acids. CDR3 sequence reads: CASRQYRGPGNTIYF. The CDR3 nucleotides read TGTGCCAGCAGACAATACAGGGGGCCTGGAAACACCATATATTTT.

This clone was counted once. The chain uses TRBV27 and TRBJ2-7; D remains unclear. Trimming took off 1 base at V and 6 bases at J, with 13 bases between the two ends. The CDR3 sequence is 14 residues long. The germline CDR1 and CDR2 sequences are MNHEY and SMNVEV (reference sequence). CDR3 protein: CASSLFRGESEQYF. The CDR3 bases are TGTGCCAGCAGTTTATTCCGCGGAGAAAGCGAGCAGTACTTC.

The chain carries TRBV7-9 and TRBJ1-1; possible D gene TRBD1, 5 bases. The CDR3 extends over 13 amino acids. The germline V gene encodes CDR1 SEHNR and CDR2 FQNEAQ (reference sequence). V lost 3 bases and J lost 5, with 10 bases in between. CDR3 loop: CASSFGGRTEAFF. CDR3 nucleotides: TGTGCCAGCAGCTTTGGGGGGAGGACTGAAGCTTTCTTT.

This clone was seen a handful of times. V usage is TRBV5-1 and J usage is TRBJ1-1; D might be TRBD1 (6 bases). CDR1 and CDR2 (germline): SGHRS, YFSETQ. The CDR3 is 15 amino acids. The ends were cut back, 2 bases at V and 4 bases at J, with 15 bases in the middle. The CDR3 nucleotides read TGCGCCAGCAGCTTCCAGGGGACGGGGACCACTGAAGCTTTCTTT. Translated: CASSFQGTGTTEAFF.

The chain has TRBV29-1 and TRBJ2-7, with D unclear. Germline CDR1 and CDR2: SQVTM and ANQGSEA. CDR3 size: 12 residues. Deletions cut 2 bases from V and 5 bases from J, with 10 bases between. The CDR3 loop reads CSVELNRNEQYF. CDR3 bases: TGCAGCGTTGAATTGAACAGAAACGAGCAGTACTTC.

The V gene is TRBV19, the J gene TRBJ2-2; 10 nucleotides match TRBD2. J lost 6 bases, V lost 6 bases, and 7 bases had no gene match. Germline V gives CDR1 LNHDA, CDR2 SQIVND (reference sequence). The CDR3 is 15 amino acids. DNA of the CDR3: TGTGCCAGTAGCGCGCTAGCGGGAGAGGCCGGGGAGCTGTTTTTT. This sequence encodes CASSALAGEAGELFF.

The chain employs TRBV3-1 (or the pseudogene TRBV3-2) and TRBJ2-5; possible D gene TRBD1, 5 bases. The CDR3 is made up of 14 amino acids. Germline V gene data show CDR1 as LGHDT and CDR2 as YNNKEL (reference sequence). V lost 3 bases, J lost 0 bases, and 8 bases lay in between. This CDR3 reads CASSHDSYQETQYF. CDR3 sequence (DNA): TGTGCCAGCAGCCATGACAGCTACCAAGAGACCCAGTACTTC.

The J gene is TRBJ2-3, the V gene TRBV9, with a weak D call TRBD2 (7 bases). The CDR3 consists of 16 residues. V gave up 4 bases and J gave up 3 bases, with 18 bases separating them. Germline V gene lookup returns CDR1 SGDLS and CDR2 YYNGEE. The CDR3 spells CASSLGGAGATDTQYF. Written as DNA, the CDR3 is TGTGCCAGCAGCTTGGGAGGGGCAGGGGCTACAGATACGCAGTATTTT.

V usage is TRBV29-1 and J usage is TRBJ2-7; TRBD1 agrees at 9 bases. In germline, CDR1 is SQVTM, CDR2 ANQGSEA. The CDR3 contains 12 residues. Trimming cost V 5 bases and J 6 bases; bases outside gene matches: 5. The CDR3 loop reads CSVTGQGSEQYF. CDR3 sequence (DNA): TGCAGCGTTACTGGACAGGGGAGCGAGCAGTACTTC.

The chain employs TRBV5-1 and TRBJ1-1; 7 nucleotides match TRBD1. The germline V gene encodes CDR1 SGHRS and CDR2 YFSETQ. The ends lost 4 bases at V and 0 bases at J; junction bases unmatched: 9. The CDR3 runs 16 residues. DNA of the CDR3: TGCGCCAGCAGCGCGCAGGCTACAGGGGTGAACACTGAAGCTTTCTTT. Translated: CASSAQATGVNTEAFF.

DNA of the CDR3: TGTGCCAGCAGTTTAGATTGGGCTAGCGGGAGGTACTTC. This gives the protein CASSLDWASGRYF. The chain has TRBV12-3 or TRBV12-4 and TRBJ2-7, with TRBD2 identical over 10 bases. The CDR3 covers 13 residues. V shed 1 base, J shed 12 bases, and the junction held 6 bases outside the gene matches.

This chain uses TRBV7-9 with TRBJ2-7, with TRBD2 matching over 10 bases. V shed 4 bases and J 3 bases; nucleotides not matched to a gene: 3. The germline CDR1 and CDR2 sequences are SEHNR and FQNEAQ (reference sequence). The CDR3 is 14 amino acids. This CDR3 is CASSSSGRRYEQYF. DNA for the CDR3: TGTGCCAGCAGCTCTAGCGGGAGACGCTACGAGCAGTACTTC.

The V call is TRBV19, the J call TRBJ2-5; perhaps TRBD1 as D (5 bases). V lost 5 bases, J lost 2 bases, and 18 bases lay in between. Germline V gives CDR1 LNHDA, CDR2 SQIVND (reference sequence). The length of the CDR3 is 16 residues. The CDR3 region is CASSPHGQGTQETQYF. CDR3 bases: TGTGCCAGTAGTCCCCATGGGCAGGGAACGCAAGAGACCCAGTACTTC.

The chain has TRBV19 and TRBJ2-2; maybe TRBD2 (5 bases). Germline values: CDR1 LNHDA, CDR2 SQIVND (reference sequence). V lost 7 bases, J lost 6 bases, and 18 bases lay in between. The CDR3 is 15 amino acids. CDR3 DNA sequence: TGTGCCAGTAATATGATGGGAAGAGGGCCCGGGGAGCTGTTTTTT. Translated, it gives CASNMMGRGPGELFF. Filled out from reference TRBV19 and TRBJ2-2, the complete variable domain reads DGGITQSPKYLFRKEGQNVTLSCEQNLNHDAMYWYRQDPGQGLRLIYYSQIVNDFQKGDIAEGYSVSREKKESFPLTVTSAQKNPTAFYLCASNMMGRGPGELFFGEGSRLTVL.

The gene calls are TRBV9 and TRBJ1-1; D is perhaps TRBD1 (6 bases). Germline V CDR1 and CDR2: SGDLS, YYNGEE. This CDR3 region has 15 residues. The ends were cut back, 4 bases at V and 2 bases at J, with 15 bases in the middle. CDR3 sequence (DNA): TGTGCCAGCAGCATGCCGGGACATCCAAACACTGAAGCTTTCTTT. Amino acid sequence: CASSMPGHPNTEAFF.

Ten or more counts support this clone. This rearrangement joins TRBV5-4 to TRBJ1-1, with no clear D. CDR3 length: 15 amino acids. Germline values: CDR1 SGHNT, CDR2 YYREEE (reference sequence). V was clipped by 0 bases and J by 2 bases, with 11 bases between them. The CDR3 here is CASSLVRGLNTEAFF. DNA of the CDR3: TGTGCCAGCAGCTTGGTACGAGGGCTCAACACTGAAGCTTTCTTT.